Below, 30 T cell receptor beta chains from the same sample are listed, as sequenced in a study of blood T cells in healthy people across ages. Sample-barcoded 5' priming and a J-beta primer mix drove a second PCR of roughly 6 to 12 cycles. TCRdb reprocessed the 5' RACE reads with MiXCR, giving one entry per CDR3 protein. The repertoire holds 850,000 to 1,300,000 distinct CDR3 sequences, with 40% to 45% as singletons. The specimen was blood. Every receptor here comes from a woman aged 55 to 70 in good health.

This chain joins TRBV20-1 and TRBJ2-7; D is undetermined. This CDR3 spans 12 amino acids. CDR1 is DFQATT and CDR2 is SNEGSKA in the germline V gene (reference sequence). Between the trimmed V and J ends, which lost 1 base and 4 bases, there was a span of 8 bases. The CDR3: CSARVLRYEQYF. As DNA, the CDR3 is TGCAGTGCTAGAGTCCTACGATACGAGCAGTACTTC.

In its sample, this clonotype was seen a few times. The V gene is TRBV5-1, the J gene TRBJ2-7; 10 nucleotides match TRBD2. With 3 bases clipped from V and 3 bases from J, the junction kept 6 bases outside the gene matches. The germline V gene has CDR1 SGHRS and CDR2 YFSETQ. This CDR3 comprises 15 residues. The chain's CDR3 is CASSWGASGSYEQYF. CDR3 DNA: TGCGCCAGCAGCTGGGGGGCTAGCGGGAGCTACGAGCAGTACTTC.

The V and J genes are TRBV19 and TRBJ2-5, with 9 bases that match TRBD2. V trimming: 6 bases; J trimming: 2 bases; junction bases outside the gene matches: 4. The CDR3 is 14 residues long. Germline CDR1 reads LNHDA; CDR2 reads SQIVND (reference sequence). The CDR3 region has the DNA TGTGCCAGTAGATCCCTAGCGGGACAAGAGACCCAGTACTTC. Translation: CASRSLAGQETQYF.

V is TRBV29-1 and J is TRBJ2-1; D gene uncertain. Germline CDR1 reads SQVTM; CDR2 reads ANQGSEA. With 5 bases removed from V and 5 bases from J, the gap between germline ends came to 28 bases. This CDR3 is built from 18 residues. For the CDR3, the DNA is TGCAGCGTTACACGATACCTTAGGACCCTCTCAAGAGACAATGAGCAGTTCTTC. Residues: CSVTRYLRTLSRDNEQFF.

This clonotype was observed a single time. V and J are TRBV7-2 and TRBJ1-1; no clear D gene. Germline loops: CDR1 SGHTA, CDR2 FQGNSA. V was cut by 0 bases and J by 3 bases, with 14 bases left in between. The CDR3 runs 16 residues. CDR3 region: CASSLASGVGYTEAFF. Here the CDR3 DNA reads TGTGCCAGCAGCTTAGCAAGCGGGGTGGGGTACACTGAAGCTTTCTTT.

This clonotype was detected only a few times. The rearrangement uses TRBV6-2 or TRBV6-3 and TRBJ2-7, with TRBD2 matching 12 bases. The trim removed 2 bases at V and 0 bases at J, leaving 5 bases unmatched. Germline CDR1 is MNHEY and CDR2 is SVGEGT. This CDR3 has 17 amino acids. The chain's CDR3 is CASSYGLAGPTSYEQYF. The CDR3 DNA sequence: TGTGCCAGCAGTTACGGACTAGCGGGACCCACCTCCTACGAGCAGTACTTC.

The chain recombines TRBV24-1 with TRBJ2-6; D is perhaps TRBD2 (7 bases). This CDR3 is built from 19 residues. Germline V gives CDR1 KGHDR, CDR2 SFDVKD. Trimming pared 8 bases from V and 4 bases from J, leaving 26 bases between. CDR3 amino acids: CATNAWRSGGWSGANVLTF. CDR3 bases: TGTGCCACCAACGCCTGGCGATCGGGGGGCTGGTCCGGGGCCAACGTCCTGACTTTC.

This chain connects TRBV25-1 to TRBJ2-7; 9 positions match TRBD1. With 7 bases clipped from V and 3 bases from J, the junction kept 4 bases outside the gene matches. This CDR3 has 13 amino acids. In germline, CDR1 is MGHDK, CDR2 SYGVNS. The CDR3 here is CASMGTGFYEQYF. The CDR3 coding sequence is TGTGCCAGCATGGGGACAGGGTTCTACGAGCAGTACTTC.

The chain has TRBV29-1 and TRBJ1-5; D unresolved. Germline CDR1 SQVTM, CDR2 ANQGSEA. Between the trimmed V and J ends, which lost 7 bases and 0 bases, there was a span of 7 bases. The length of the CDR3 is 12 residues. CDR3 loop: CSAGVSNQPQHF. In nucleotides, the CDR3 is TGCAGCGCCGGGGTTAGCAATCAGCCCCAGCATTTT. The full variable domain, completed using reference TRBV29-1 and TRBJ1-5, is SAVISQKPSRDICQRGTSLTIQCQVDSQVTMMFWYRQQPGQSLTLIATANQGSEATYESGFVIDKFPISRPNLTFSTLTVSNMSPEDSSIYLCSAGVSNQPQHFGDGTRLSIL.

The V gene is TRBV20-1, the J gene TRBJ2-3, with D perhaps matching TRBD1 or TRBD2 (6 bases each). V was cut by 0 bases and J by 4 bases, with 20 bases left in between. The length of the CDR3 is 17 residues. Looked up from germline, CDR1 is DFQATT and CDR2 is SNEGSKA (reference sequence). This chain's CDR3 is CSARDGGLASNPDTQYF. The DNA for the CDR3 is TGCAGTGCTAGAGATGGGGGGCTAGCGTCCAACCCAGATACGCAGTATTTT.

The rearrangement links TRBV7-2 to TRBJ2-1; possible D gene TRBD2, 6 bases. In germline, CDR1 is SGHTA, CDR2 FQGNSA. The length of the CDR3 is 15 residues. Trimming took 1 base from V and 2 from J, leaving 9 bases between them. The CDR3 nucleotides are TGTGCCAGCAGCTTAGTTAGCGGAGCCTACAATGAGCAGTTCTTC. Translating it yields CASSLVSGAYNEQFF.

The rearrangement uses TRBV20-1 and TRBJ2-3; TRBD2 agrees at 13 bases. V shed 2 bases and J 8 bases; nucleotides not matched to a gene: 7. Germline loops: CDR1 DFQATT, CDR2 SNEGSKA (reference sequence). CDR3 length equals 15 residues. The CDR3 bases are TGCAGTGCTAGACGGACTAGCGGGAGATCGTCTACGCAGTATTTT. Amino acids: CSARRTSGRSSTQYF.

The chain uses TRBV27 and TRBJ2-1, with TRBD2 identical over 11 bases. Germline V gene lookup returns CDR1 MNHEY and CDR2 SMNVEV (reference sequence). J was trimmed by 6 bases and V by 7 bases; bases with no gene match: 11. The CDR3 runs to 16 residues. The CDR3 protein is CASTLRLAGGSNEQFF. CDR3 sequence (DNA): TGTGCCAGCACCCTGCGGCTAGCGGGAGGTAGCAATGAGCAGTTCTTC.

V gene TRBV28 combines with J gene TRBJ2-3; 9 bases fit TRBD2. Losses at the gene ends were 1 base for V and 2 bases for J; bases not matched to a gene: 7. There are 17 residues in the CDR3. Germline assignment: CDR1 MDHEN and CDR2 SYDVKM. In DNA, the CDR3 is TGTGCCAGCAGTTTATATCGTAGCGGGAGATACACAGATACGCAGTATTTT. It codes for CASSLYRSGRYTDTQYF.

The table lists this clonotype with a few counts. V and J are TRBV20-1 and TRBJ2-3; D remains unclear. There are 11 residues in the CDR3. Germline V gene sequence: CDR1 DFQATT, CDR2 SNEGSKA (reference sequence). The CDR3 region is CSALITDTQYF. In DNA, the CDR3 is TGCAGCGCCCTCATCACAGATACGCAGTATTTT.

This clonotype was recorded a few times. V and J are TRBV27 and TRBJ2-7; 7 bases align to TRBD2. Unmatched junction bases numbered 7, after V lost 8 bases and J lost 0 bases. The germline V gene encodes CDR1 MNHEY and CDR2 SMNVEV (reference sequence). The CDR3 extends over 14 amino acids. DNA for the CDR3: TGTGCCAGCGGCTGGGGGGGGTCCTCCTACGAGCAGTACTTC. It yields the protein CASGWGGSSYEQYF.

This chain links TRBV6-6 with TRBJ1-5, with no clear D. V was shortened by 7 bases and J by 1 base, with 14 bases between the two germline ends. CDR1 MNHNY and CDR2 SVGAGI come from the germline V gene (reference sequence). CDR3 length: 15 residues. CDR3 DNA sequence: TGTGCCAGCAACGAGTGGATGATGAGCAATCAGCCCCAGCATTTT. It codes for CASNEWMMSNQPQHF.

This chain joins TRBV9 and TRBJ2-1, with D uncertain. The V and J ends lost 4 bases and 0 bases respectively, with 14 bases between them. CDR1 is SGDLS and CDR2 is YYNGEE in the germline V gene. CDR3 length: 16 amino acids. CDR3 sequence: CASSPQAGRSYNEQFF. CDR3 nucleotide sequence: TGTGCCAGCAGCCCACAAGCCGGACGCTCCTACAATGAGCAGTTCTTC.

This clonotype has more than one count but fewer than ten. One end of the junction fails to match germline, which may point to a read error. V and J are TRBV12-3 or TRBV12-4 and TRBJ2-5; 9 nucleotides line up with TRBD2. The CDR3 totals 14 residues. The CDR3 nucleotides read TGTGCCAGCAGTTCGCGGGAGGGCCAAGGGACCCAGTACTTC. It codes for CASSSREGQGTQYF.

In the case of this clonotype: The germline gene is not matched at one end of the junction; a read error may be the cause. The chain carries TRBV7-3 and TRBJ2-3; tentative D call: TRBD1 (6 bases). Germline CDR1 SGHTA, CDR2 FQGTGA. There are 14 residues in the CDR3. The CDR3 loop is CVSSRGQPTDTQYF. The CDR3 DNA follows: TGTGTCAGCAGCCGTGGACAGCCCACAGATACGCAGTATTTT.

This clonotype was seen only a few times. CDR3 in amino acids: CASLGLAGNNEQFF. DNA of the CDR3: TGTGCCAGCCTGGGGCTAGCGGGAAACAATGAGCAGTTCTTC. The chain recombines TRBV12-3 or TRBV12-4 with TRBJ2-1; the match to TRBD2 covers 9 bases. The CDR3 has 14 residues. V gave up 8 bases and J gave up 5 bases; unmatched junction bases: 7.

The rearrangement uses TRBV6-1 and TRBJ2-1; 9 bases agree with TRBD2. This CDR3 contains 13 residues. Trimming took 7 bases from V and 6 from J; bases not matched to a gene: 4. Per germline, CDR1 MNHNS and CDR2 SASEGT. As DNA, the CDR3 is TGTGCCAGCAAGTGGCGGGGGGGCAATGAGCAGTTCTTC. Translated: CASKWRGGNEQFF.

This clonotype was detected many times. The V and J genes are TRBV20-1 and TRBJ2-3; 7 bases line up with TRBD1. CDR1 and CDR2 from the germline V gene are DFQATT and SNEGSKA (reference sequence). V dropped 6 bases and J dropped 4; count of bases not matched to a gene: 4. The CDR3 runs 12 residues. The CDR3 reads CSAEGAPDTQYF. The CDR3 region has the DNA TGCAGTGCCGAGGGGGCGCCAGATACGCAGTATTTT.

V and J are TRBV4-2 and TRBJ2-1; 8 bases line up with TRBD2. Germline CDR1 is LGHNA and CDR2 is YNFKEQ. The CDR3 length is 14 residues. The V segment lost 0 bases and the J segment 9 bases; nucleotides outside the gene matches: 4. The CDR3 reads CASSQDSGRGEQFF. DNA for the CDR3: TGTGCCAGCAGCCAAGACAGCGGGAGAGGTGAGCAGTTCTTC.

This clonotype was seen once. The chain has TRBV12-3 or TRBV12-4 and TRBJ1-2; 9 positions agree with TRBD1. The CDR3 is 15 residues long. J was trimmed by 6 bases and V by 7 bases; bases with no gene match: 12. CDR3 nucleotide sequence: TGTGCCAGCATTCAGGGACAGGGACAGTCGGATGGCTACACCTTC. It translates to CASIQGQGQSDGYTF.

This clonotype was counted a few times. The chain is built from TRBV25-1 and TRBJ2-1; perhaps D is TRBD1 or TRBD2 (5 bases each). Germline V lookup: CDR1 MGHDK, CDR2 SYGVNS. The CDR3 is made up of 15 amino acids. Trimming cost V 0 bases and J 4 bases, with 10 bases left between them. The CDR3 bases are TGTGCCAGCAGTGAATACGGGACCCCATACAATGAGCAGTTCTTC. This encodes CASSEYGTPYNEQFF. The full variable domain, with the rest looked up from reference TRBV25-1 and TRBJ2-1, is EADIYQTPRYLVIGTGKKITLECSQTMGHDKMYWYQQDPGMELHLIHYSYGVNSTEKGDLSSESTVSRIRTEHFPLTLESARPSHTSQYLCASSEYGTPYNEQFFGPGTRLTVL.

The table lists this clonotype with a few counts. The CDR3, as DNA: TGTGCCAGCAGTTACTCGCGGACGGGCTTTTGGGGCTACACCTTC. It codes for CASSYSRTGFWGYTF. This chain links TRBV6-5 with TRBJ1-2, with D unclear. V was pared by 0 bases and J by 8 bases, with 16 bases between. The length of the CDR3 is 15 residues. Germline V lookup: CDR1 MNHEY, CDR2 SVGAGI.

This clonotype was detected only once. V gene TRBV28 combines with J gene TRBJ1-2, with 8 bases matching TRBD1. This CDR3 is 12 amino acids long. The V segment lost 3 bases and the J segment 8 bases; nucleotides outside the gene matches: 2. The germline CDR1 and CDR2 sequences are MDHEN and SYDVKM. The CDR3 here is CASSFRTGGYTF. CDR3 nucleotide sequence: TGTGCCAGCAGTTTTCGGACAGGGGGCTACACCTTC.

The V gene is TRBV11-3, the J gene TRBJ2-3; the match to TRBD2 covers 7 bases. V shed 4 bases and J 2 bases; nucleotides not matched to a gene: 6. From germline, CDR1 is SGHNT and CDR2 YENEEA. There are 15 residues in the CDR3. Here the CDR3 DNA reads TGTGCCAGCAGCTCCTCGACTAGCTTCACAGATACGCAGTATTTT. This sequence encodes CASSSSTSFTDTQYF.

Notes on this clonotype: This may be a read error: a much more frequent sequence differs by one nucleotide. The chain is built from TRBV11-2 and TRBJ2-4; D may match TRBD1 or TRBD2 (5 bases each). Trimming stripped 1 base from V and 9 bases from J, with 19 bases between. The germline V gene encodes CDR1 SGHAT and CDR2 FQNNGV. The CDR3 has 16 amino acids. The chain's CDR3 is CASSLGSLIQRGIQYF. The CDR3 nucleotides read TGTGCCAGCAGCTTAGGGTCCCTGATCCAGAGGGGCATTCAGTACTTC.